Listed below are T cell receptor beta chains from one sample, sequenced in a study of blood T cell repertoires in COVID-19. Some clones are missing from TCRdb's copy, which holds only in-frame ones; the method was immunoSEQ multiplex PCR. The sample consists of about 68,000 clones, around 82% of them appearing once. The specimen sequenced was peripheral blood. These receptors all stem from a man aged 45-65 years with active COVID-19. The CDR3 runs from the conserved cysteine through the conserved F or W. A D gene is named only where the DNA matches it firmly. Size values are once, few and many counts, or a class for expanded clones, and some rows have none.

>-|once|TRBV27|TRBJ2-3
TGTGCCAGCAGTTCTCGGACAGACTCTAGCACAGATACGCAGTATTTT
CASSSRTDSSTDTQYF
>-|-|TRBV2|TRBJ2-2
TGTGCCAGCACCTTGAACACCGGGGAGCTGTTTTTT
CASTLNTGELFF
>-|-|TRBV10-3|TRBJ2-5
TGTGCCATCAGTGGGGCACAAAGAGAGACCCAGTACTTC
CAISGAQRETQYF
>TRBD1|-|TRBV7-9|TRBJ1-2
TGTGCCAGCAGCTTAGTACAGGGGGCGTACCGTCCGGGCTACACCTTC
CASSLVQGAYRPGYTF
>TRBD1|-|TRBV5-1|TRBJ1-1
TGCGCCAGCAGCTCACAGGGGTCAGTAGCAGAAGCTTTCTTT
CASSSQGSVAEAFF
>TRBD2|-|TRBV18|TRBJ2-5
TGTGCCAGCTCACCCATGGGACTAGCGGGGCCAGAGACCCAGTACTTC
CASSPMGLAGPETQYF
>-|once|TRBV15|TRBJ1-2
TGTGCCACCAGCCGATACAGCGCGGGGGCCGCCTTC
CATSRYSAGAAF
>-|-|TRBV10-2|TRBJ2-7
TGCGCCAGCTGCGGAGGCATCGGCTCCTACGAGCAGTACTTC
CASCGGIGSYEQYF
>-|-|TRBV7-2|TRBJ2-7
TGTGCCAGCAGCCTGAGGATGGGTAGCGAGCAGTACTTC
CASSLRMGSEQYF
>TRBD1|-|TRBV2|TRBJ2-5
TGTGCCAGCGGCCGGGACAGGGGGGCAGAGACCCAGTACTTC
CASGRDRGAETQYF
>TRBD1|many|TRBV9|TRBJ2-7
TGTGCCAGCAGCCTAGGGTTGGGACAGGGGTACGAGCAGTACTTC
CASSLGLGQGYEQYF
>-|-|TRBV6-5|TRBJ2-7
TGTGCCAGCAAAGGATATGACAGAATCTACGAGCAGTACTTC
CASKGYDRIYEQYF
>TRBD1|-|TRBV3-1/TRBV3-2|TRBJ1-3
TGTGCCAGCAGCCAAGCTCCCCGGGACAGGGGAAACACCATATATTTT
CASSQAPRDRGNTIYF
>TRBD2|-|TRBV5-1|TRBJ2-7
TGCGCCAGCAGCTTGGGCGGGGTGGGACTAGCGGGAGGCGAGCAGTACTTC
CASSLGGVGLAGGEQYF